This T cell receptor beta chain emerged from a study of blood T cell repertoires in COVID-19. About the research overall: Sites across the United States, Italy and Spain contributed samples from acute and convalescent COVID-19.

Clones were sequenced by immunoSEQ multiplex PCR, and TCRdb holds only the in-frame ones, with some missing. This sample has 200,000 to 250,000 clones, with roughly four fifths found just once. J gave up 0 bases and V 6 bases, and 7 bases lay outside the gene matches. Per the germline V gene, CDR1 is MNHEY and CDR2 is SVGAGI. This CDR3 has 15 amino acids. Patients from Seattle were sampled longitudinally, starting during active infection. The chain combines TRBV6-5 with TRBJ1-1; TRBD1 aligns across 7 bases. This clonotype was obtained from a woman older than 75 with COVID-19, enrolled during active disease. The source material was peripheral blood. CDR3 sequence: CASRPTGLMNTEAFF. Here the CDR3 DNA reads TGTGCCAGCAGACCGACAGGGCTTATGAACACTGAAGCTTTCTTT.